A selection of T cell receptor beta chains follows, all from one sample in a study of blood T cell repertoires in COVID-19. Assay: immunoSEQ multiplex PCR; the TCRdb copy retains only in-frame clones and omits some. The data contain 60,000 to 85,000 clones, 88% of them singletons. Sequences were obtained from peripheral blood. The receptors originated from a woman of 80 years or more with active or convalescent COVID-19. Both conserved end residues are part of each CDR3. A D gene is named only where the DNA matches it firmly. The listing skips clone size in some rows; elsewhere it reads once, few, many or a size class.

V gene: TRBV5-5
CDR3 length: 16
clone size: once
J gene: TRBJ1-4
D gene: -
CDR3 DNA: TGTGCCAGCAGCTCGCTCCCAGGGGACGTTCGGGAAAAACTGTTTTTT
CDR3 protein: CASSSLPGDVREKLFF

V gene: TRBV11-3
CDR3 length: 12
clone size: -
J gene: TRBJ2-3
D gene: -
CDR3 DNA: TGTGCCAGCAGCTTCAGTACAGATACGCAGTATTTT
CDR3 protein: CASSFSTDTQYF

V gene: TRBV9
CDR3 length: 17
clone size: -
J gene: TRBJ1-3
D gene: -
CDR3 DNA: TGTGCCAGCAGCGTAGGTGCAGGACTTCGCTCTGGAAACACCATATATTTT
CDR3 protein: CASSVGAGLRSGNTIYF

V gene: TRBV18
CDR3 length: 15
clone size: -
J gene: TRBJ2-7
D gene: TRBD1
CDR3 DNA: TGTGCCAGCTCACCACCCAGGGACAGGGCTTACGAGCAGTACTTC
CDR3 protein: CASSPPRDRAYEQYF

V gene: TRBV25-1
CDR3 length: 14
clone size: -
J gene: TRBJ1-1
D gene: -
CDR3 DNA: TGTGCCAGCAGTGAATGGTCAGGGAACACTGAAGCTTTCTTT
CDR3 protein: CASSEWSGNTEAFF

V gene: TRBV18
CDR3 length: 14
clone size: once
J gene: TRBJ1-3
D gene: TRBD1
CDR3 DNA: TGTGCCAGCGAGACAGGGAACTCTGGAAACACCATATATTTT
CDR3 protein: CASETGNSGNTIYF

V gene: TRBV9
CDR3 length: 14
clone size: -
J gene: TRBJ1-1
D gene: -
CDR3 DNA: TGTGCCAGCAGCGCCATCGCGGGGGGCACTGAAGCTTTCTTT
CDR3 protein: CASSAIAGGTEAFF

V gene: TRBV19
CDR3 length: 13
clone size: -
J gene: TRBJ2-1
D gene: TRBD2
CDR3 DNA: TGTGCCAGTAGTATTGGGGCTAGCGGTGAGCAGTTCTTC
CDR3 protein: CASSIGASGEQFF

V gene: TRBV18
CDR3 length: 18
clone size: -
J gene: TRBJ2-6
D gene: TRBD1
CDR3 DNA: TGTGCCAGCTCACAAGGACAGGGGGCGTTCTCTGGGGCCAACGTCCTGACTTTC
CDR3 protein: CASSQGQGAFSGANVLTF

V gene: TRBV2
CDR3 length: 20
clone size: -
J gene: TRBJ1-5
D gene: -
CDR3 DNA: TGTGCCAGCAGTGTAAGGGTCCAGGGGTCGAGCCGGGGTAGCAATCAGCCCCAGCATTTT
CDR3 protein: CASSVRVQGSSRGSNQPQHF

V gene: TRBV6-6
CDR3 length: 14
clone size: -
J gene: TRBJ1-3
D gene: -
CDR3 DNA: TGTGCCAGCAGGAGGCAGGGTTCTGGAAACACCATATATTTT
CDR3 protein: CASRRQGSGNTIYF

V gene: TRBV5-1
CDR3 length: 14
clone size: -
J gene: TRBJ1-5
D gene: TRBD1
CDR3 DNA: TGCGCCAGCAGCCAGGGACAGGGAGATCAGCCCCAGCATTTT
CDR3 protein: CASSQGQGDQPQHF

V gene: TRBV6-5
CDR3 length: 13
clone size: -
J gene: TRBJ1-6
D gene: -
CDR3 DNA: TGTGCCAGCAGAGACAGATATAATTCACCCCTCCACTTT
CDR3 protein: CASRDRYNSPLHF

V gene: TRBV18
CDR3 length: 15
clone size: -
J gene: TRBJ1-6
D gene: -
CDR3 DNA: TGCGCCAGCTCACCAACGAGCTCCTATAATTCACCCCTCCACTTT
CDR3 protein: CASSPTSSYNSPLHF

V gene: TRBV7-2
CDR3 length: 16
clone size: -
J gene: TRBJ2-5
D gene: -
CDR3 DNA: TGTGCCAGCAGCCCTAGGGTCCTAGCGCCTAAAGAGACCCAGTACTTC
CDR3 protein: CASSPRVLAPKETQYF

V gene: TRBV25-1
CDR3 length: 12
clone size: -
J gene: TRBJ1-1
D gene: -
CDR3 DNA: TGTGCCAGCAGCGCTTGGCGGGGAGACGCTTTCTTT
CDR3 protein: CASSAWRGDAFF

V gene: TRBV2
CDR3 length: 15
clone size: -
J gene: TRBJ2-1
D gene: -
CDR3 DNA: TGTGCCAGCAGGGCAGGGGAGGGAGGCTACAATGAGCAGTTCTTC
CDR3 protein: CASRAGEGGYNEQFF

V gene: TRBV18
CDR3 length: 14
clone size: -
J gene: TRBJ1-1
D gene: TRBD1
CDR3 DNA: TGTGCCAGCTCATCGGGACAGGGGACGGTAGAGGCTTTCTTT
CDR3 protein: CASSSGQGTVEAFF